These T cell receptor beta chains were read from a single sample in a study of blood T cell repertoires in COVID-19. Method: immunoSEQ multiplex PCR; TCRdb's copy keeps in-frame clones and lacks some. The table has 250,000 to 300,000 clones, about nine tenths seen once. The sequenced material came from peripheral blood. The receptors here all came from a woman aged 25 to 45 with active or convalescent COVID-19. Both conserved end residues are part of each CDR3. The D gene is left open where the match is weak. Expanded clones get a size class; other rows say once, few or many, or leave the size out.

j_call v_call clone_size d_call cdr3_nt cdr3_aa
TRBJ2-1 TRBV12-3/TRBV12-4 NA NA TGTGCCAGCAGGGACTCTAATGAGCAGTTCTTC CASRDSNEQFF
TRBJ1-1 TRBV6-6 few NA TGTGCCAGCACCTTAATTCGTCTGAACACTGAAGCTTTCTTT CASTLIRLNTEAFF
TRBJ1-2 TRBV29-1 NA TRBD1 TGCAGCGCCACCCAGGGGGCTAATGGCTACACCTTC CSATQGANGYTF
TRBJ1-2 TRBV13 NA NA TGTGCCAGCAGCTTAGGTGTCCAGGGGCTCTATGGCTACACCTTC CASSLGVQGLYGYTF
TRBJ1-2 TRBV3-1/TRBV3-2 NA NA TGTGCCAGCAGCCGGACAGCGAGTGGGAACTATGGCTACACCTTC CASSRTASGNYGYTF
TRBJ2-2 TRBV28 NA TRBD1 TGTGCCAGCAGTTTATTCGAAGGGGACAGGGGGCTTCTCCACACCGGGGAGCTGTTTTTT CASSLFEGDRGLLHTGELFF
TRBJ2-1 TRBV6-4 NA TRBD2 TGTGCCAGCAGTGAAATAGCGGGGGGAAAGGATGAGCAGTTCTTC CASSEIAGGKDEQFF
TRBJ1-5 TRBV2 NA NA TGTGCCAGCAGGGACAGTAGCAATCAGCCCCAGCATTTT CASRDSSNQPQHF
TRBJ2-3 TRBV6-6 NA NA TGTGCCAGCGGGCTCAATACGCAGTATTTT CASGLNTQYF
TRBJ2-3 TRBV29-1 NA NA TGCAGCGTTGACAGGTTTGCAGATACGCAGTATTTT CSVDRFADTQYF
TRBJ1-3 TRBV15 once NA TGTGCCACCAGCGGAGGAGGCACAGGAAGAAACACCATATATTTT CATSGGGTGRNTIYF
TRBJ1-6 TRBV28 NA NA TGTGCCAGCAGTTTACCAGGGATGGGCTCCTATAATTCACCCCTCCACTTT CASSLPGMGSYNSPLHF
TRBJ1-5 TRBV28 NA TRBD1 TGTGCCAGCAGTACGGGACAGTGGGCACATCAGCCCCAGCATTTT CASSTGQWAHQPQHF
TRBJ2-1 TRBV4-3 NA TRBD2 TGCGCCAGCAGCCATACCGGGGGGGCCGGGGGTGAGCAGTTCTTC CASSHTGGAGGEQFF
TRBJ2-5 TRBV5-1 once TRBD1 TGCGCCAGCAGGACAGTTCCGGGACAGGAATTGGCACGTGAGACCCAGTACTTC CASRTVPGQELARETQYF
TRBJ1-1 TRBV27 NA TRBD1 TGTGCCAGCAGTTTATCGATCTCCGGACAGGTGGGCCTGAACACTGAAGCTTTCTTT CASSLSISGQVGLNTEAFF
TRBJ1-5 TRBV9 NA TRBD1 TGTGCCAGCAGTAAGACAGGGCTCGATCAGCCCCAGCATTTT CASSKTGLDQPQHF
TRBJ2-7 TRBV19 NA TRBD1 TGTGCCAGTAGTCCCGACTGGGGCCTCAGGGGGGAGCAGTACTTC CASSPDWGLRGEQYF
TRBJ2-1 TRBV6-5 few TRBD2 TGTGCCAGCAGTCCGCGGGGGGGGGATTACAATGAGCAGTTCTTC CASSPRGGDYNEQFF
TRBJ1-6 TRBV14 NA NA TGTGCCAGCAGCCTCAGGGCCCACGATGGTTATAATTCACCCCTCCACTTT CASSLRAHDGYNSPLHF
TRBJ1-1 TRBV29-1 NA TRBD1 TGCAGCTTCACAGGGGGCACCTTGGGGACTGAAGCTTTCTTT CSFTGGTLGTEAFF
TRBJ2-1 TRBV5-1 NA TRBD2 TGCGCCAGCAGCCCGTTTAGCGGGGGAGCTTACAATGAGCAGTTCTTC CASSPFSGGAYNEQFF
TRBJ1-5 TRBV30 NA TRBD1 TGTGCCTGGAGTGGGGGGTCCAGGGGGCGGCTTAGCAATCAGCCCCAGCATTTT CAWSGGSRGRLSNQPQHF
TRBJ1-1 TRBV7-2 NA NA TGTGCCAGCAGTCTAACGCGGGGGCAGACTGAAGCTTTCTTT CASSLTRGQTEAFF
TRBJ1-2 TRBV20-1 NA TRBD1 TGCAGTGCTAGTTTGCGTCAGGGGGCTTTGAACTATGGCTACACCTTC CSASLRQGALNYGYTF
TRBJ2-7 TRBV27 NA NA TGTGCCAGCAGTTATTCCCCACAATCCTACGAGCAGTACTTC CASSYSPQSYEQYF
TRBJ1-2 TRBV19 NA NA TGTGCCAGTAGTCGGAGGGTTGAAGGCTACACCTTC CASSRRVEGYTF
TRBJ1-1 TRBV7-9 NA NA TGTGCCAGCAGCCAGGGGTTTGTGACTGAAGCTTTCTTT CASSQGFVTEAFF